Listed here is a single TCR beta chain. Participants, about 18 to 90 years old, spanned about two dozen US areas. Categorization into cohorts depended on clinical history that participants reported. The sample belongs to a study of blood T cell repertoires in COVID-19. Study at large: Acute-phase and convalescent COVID-19 samples originated in the United States, Italy and Spain.

Per the authors' pipeline: Amplification from reference gene primers served as the basis for estimated nucleated cell counts. Clones were sequenced by immunoSEQ multiplex PCR, and TCRdb holds only the in-frame ones, with some missing. Clonal size and the V and J genes are those of that table, whereas D and trimming came from the DNA. Of 400,000 to 550,000 clones listed, roughly 85% are singletons. The CDR3 is 14 residues long. Per the germline V gene, CDR1 is MGHRA and CDR2 is YSYEKL. The V and J ends lost 4 bases and 6 bases, in that order; junction bases with no gene match: 2. The sample taken for sequencing was PBMCs or T cells enriched from blood (not recorded which). The chain joins TRBV4-1 to TRBJ2-2, with TRBD2 matching over 10 bases. This sequence originates from a young woman with acute COVID-19. CDR3 residues: CASSLGTSAGELFF. The DNA of the CDR3 is TGCGCCAGCAGCCTTGGGACTAGCGCCGGGGAGCTGTTTTTT.